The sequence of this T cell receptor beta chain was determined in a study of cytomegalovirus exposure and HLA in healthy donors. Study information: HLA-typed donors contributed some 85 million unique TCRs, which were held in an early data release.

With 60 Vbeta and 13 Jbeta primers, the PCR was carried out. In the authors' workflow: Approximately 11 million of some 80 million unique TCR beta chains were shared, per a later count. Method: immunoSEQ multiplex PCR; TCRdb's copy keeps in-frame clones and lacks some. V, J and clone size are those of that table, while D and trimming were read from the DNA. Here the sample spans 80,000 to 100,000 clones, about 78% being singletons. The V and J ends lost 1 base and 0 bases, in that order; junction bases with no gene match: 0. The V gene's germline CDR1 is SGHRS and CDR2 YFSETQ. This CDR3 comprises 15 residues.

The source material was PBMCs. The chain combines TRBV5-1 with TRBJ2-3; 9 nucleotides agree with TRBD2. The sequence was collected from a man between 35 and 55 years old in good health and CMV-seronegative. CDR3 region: CASSLTSGSTDTQYF. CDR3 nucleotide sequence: TGCGCCAGCAGCTTGACTAGCGGGAGCACAGATACGCAGTATTTT.